Listed below are T cell receptor beta chains from one sample, sequenced in a study of blood T cell repertoires in COVID-19. Using immunoSEQ multiplex PCR, the repertoire was profiled, and TCRdb retains in-frame clones only, with some absent. This sample has about 150,000 clones; approximately 87% occur once, and the top ten carry under 5%. Sequenced material: peripheral blood. These receptors all come from a woman in her seventies with acute or convalescent COVID-19. CDR3s include the opening cysteine and the closing phenylalanine or tryptophan. A D gene is named only where the DNA matches it firmly. Size values are once, few and many counts, or a class for expanded clones, and some rows have none.

v_gene	d_gene	len	abundance	j_gene	CDR3aa	CDR3nt
TRBV7-2	TRBD1	13	NA	TRBJ2-1	CASSPQGLDEQFF	TGTGCCAGCAGCCCACAGGGGCTGGATGAGCAGTTCTTC
TRBV19	TRBD2	15	NA	TRBJ2-1	CASTAGTSAYNEQFF	TGTGCCAGTACGGCCGGGACTAGCGCCTACAATGAGCAGTTCTTC
TRBV6-5	NA	15	NA	TRBJ1-1	CASSYSSQAFTEAFF	TGTGCCAGCAGTTACTCGAGCCAGGCCTTTACTGAAGCTTTCTTT
TRBV5-4	TRBD2	15	NA	TRBJ2-1	CASSLVAGAGNEQFF	TGTGCCAGCAGCTTGGTGGCGGGAGCGGGGAATGAGCAGTTCTTC
TRBV6-5	NA	13	NA	TRBJ1-1	CASSHPGGTEAFF	TGTGCCAGCAGCCACCCCGGGGGGACTGAAGCTTTCTTT
TRBV6-6	NA	16	NA	TRBJ1-2	CASSYPPAQGNYGYTF	TGTGCCAGCAGTTACCCGCCGGCCCAGGGTAACTATGGCTACACCTTC
TRBV4-2	TRBD1	14	NA	TRBJ2-5	CASSTRDRGETQYF	TGTGCCAGCAGCACCCGGGACAGGGGAGAGACCCAGTACTTC
TRBV18	TRBD1	14	NA	TRBJ1-4	CASSPGQGDTKLFF	TGTGCCAGCTCACCGGGACAGGGGGATACAAAACTGTTTTTT
TRBV2	NA	15	NA	TRBJ1-3	CASSRQVISGNTIYF	TGTGCCAGCAGTCGACAGGTTATCTCTGGAAACACCATATATTTT
TRBV15	NA	14	few	TRBJ1-2	CATSGLGGAYGYTF	TGTGCCACCAGCGGGCTAGGGGGTGCCTATGGCTACACCTTC
TRBV18	TRBD1	15	NA	TRBJ1-2	CASSPDRVTDYGYTF	TGTGCCAGCTCACCTGACAGGGTGACTGACTATGGCTACACCTTC
TRBV6-2/TRBV6-3	NA	14	NA	TRBJ1-3	CASSTRNSGNTIYF	TGTGCCAGCAGTACGAGGAACTCTGGAAACACCATATATTTT
TRBV6-5	NA	15	NA	TRBJ2-7	CASSYSVSVSYEQYF	TGTGCCAGCAGTTACTCGGTTTCAGTCTCCTACGAGCAGTACTTC
TRBV11-1	TRBD1	15	NA	TRBJ1-1	CASSYGTGLGTEAFF	TGTGCCAGCAGCTACGGGACAGGGCTAGGCACTGAAGCTTTCTTT
TRBV5-1	TRBD1	15	NA	TRBJ2-1	CASSLVGTGYNEQFF	TGCGCCAGCAGCTTGGTTGGGACAGGTTACAATGAGCAGTTCTTC
TRBV10-3	TRBD1	15	NA	TRBJ1-5	CAISESGTGDQPQHF	TGTGCCATCAGTGAGTCTGGGACAGGGGATCAGCCCCAGCATTTT
TRBV12-3/TRBV12-4	NA	13	NA	TRBJ2-1	CASSLGGRNEQFF	TGTGCCAGCAGTTTGGGGGGGCGGAATGAGCAGTTCTTC
TRBV5-6	NA	14	NA	TRBJ1-1	CASSLGTSNTEAFF	TGTGCCAGCAGCTTGGGGACATCCAACACTGAAGCTTTCTTT
TRBV18	TRBD1	15	NA	TRBJ1-2	CASSPGTGGSYGYTF	TGTGCCAGCTCACCCGGGACAGGGGGTAGCTATGGCTACACCTTC
TRBV29-1	TRBD2	16	NA	TRBJ2-2	CSVVEAGGHNTGELFF	TGCAGCGTTGTCGAAGCGGGGGGGCATAACACCGGGGAGCTGTTTTTT
TRBV3-1/TRBV3-2	NA	16	NA	TRBJ2-1	CASSPGSTQAYNEQFF	TGTGCCAGCAGCCCAGGTTCCACCCAAGCCTACAATGAGCAGTTCTTC
TRBV9	NA	12	few	TRBJ1-2	CASSLSSYGYTF	TGTGCCAGCAGCCTTTCTTCCTATGGCTACACCTTC
TRBV27	TRBD2	19	once	TRBJ2-4	CASSSPPQRECFAKNIQYF	TGTGCCAGCAGTTCCCCCCCCCAGCGGGAGTGTTTTGCCAAAAACATTCAGTACTTC
TRBV28	NA	15	NA	TRBJ1-4	CASSFPGAGNEKLFF	TGTGCCAGCAGTTTCCCAGGGGCGGGTAATGAAAAACTGTTTTTT
TRBV5-1	NA	16	NA	TRBJ2-7	CASSLVPGTATYEQYF	TGCGCCAGCAGCTTAGTACCCGGAACAGCAACCTACGAGCAGTACTTC
TRBV5-1	NA	14	NA	TRBJ1-1	CASSSLQLPTEAFF	TGCGCCAGCAGCTCCCTACAGCTACCAACTGAAGCTTTCTTT